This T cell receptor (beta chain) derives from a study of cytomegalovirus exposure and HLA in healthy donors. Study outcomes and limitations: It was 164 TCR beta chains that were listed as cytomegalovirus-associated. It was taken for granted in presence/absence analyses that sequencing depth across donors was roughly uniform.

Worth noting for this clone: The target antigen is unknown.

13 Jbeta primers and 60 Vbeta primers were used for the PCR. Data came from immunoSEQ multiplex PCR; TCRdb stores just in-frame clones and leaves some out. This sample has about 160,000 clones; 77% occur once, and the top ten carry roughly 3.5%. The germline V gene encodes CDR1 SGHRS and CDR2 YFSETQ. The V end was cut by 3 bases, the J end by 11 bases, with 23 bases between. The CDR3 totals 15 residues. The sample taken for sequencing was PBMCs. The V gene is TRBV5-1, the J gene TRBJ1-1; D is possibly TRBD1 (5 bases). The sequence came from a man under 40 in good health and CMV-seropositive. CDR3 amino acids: CASSSTPNSAKGAFF. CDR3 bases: TGCGCCAGCAGCTCAACTCCCAACAGTGCCAAGGGGGCTTTCTTT.